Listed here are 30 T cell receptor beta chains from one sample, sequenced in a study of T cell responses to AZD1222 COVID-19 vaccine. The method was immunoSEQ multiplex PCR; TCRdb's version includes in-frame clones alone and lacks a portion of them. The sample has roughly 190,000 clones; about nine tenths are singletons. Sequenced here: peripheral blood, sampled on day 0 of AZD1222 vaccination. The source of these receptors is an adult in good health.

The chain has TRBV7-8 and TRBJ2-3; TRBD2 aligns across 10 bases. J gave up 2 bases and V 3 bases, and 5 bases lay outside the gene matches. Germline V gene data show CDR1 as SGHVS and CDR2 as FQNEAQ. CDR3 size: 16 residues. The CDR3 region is CASSFGLAGATDTQYF. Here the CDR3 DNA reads TGTGCCAGCAGCTTCGGGCTAGCGGGAGCCACAGATACGCAGTATTTT. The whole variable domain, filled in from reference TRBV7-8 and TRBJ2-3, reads GAGVSQSPRYKVAKRGQDVALRCDPISGHVSLFWYQQALGQGPEFLTYFQNEAQLDKSGLPSDRFFAERPEGSVSTLKIQRTQQEDSAVYLCASSFGLAGATDTQYFGPGTRLTVL.

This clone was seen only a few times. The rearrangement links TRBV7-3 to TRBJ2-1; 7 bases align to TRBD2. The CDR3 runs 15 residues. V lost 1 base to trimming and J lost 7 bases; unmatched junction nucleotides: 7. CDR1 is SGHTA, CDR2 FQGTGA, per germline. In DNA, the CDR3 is TGTGCCAGCAGCTTAAGGGGCGGGAGTGGGAATGAGCAGTTCTTC. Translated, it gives CASSLRGGSGNEQFF.

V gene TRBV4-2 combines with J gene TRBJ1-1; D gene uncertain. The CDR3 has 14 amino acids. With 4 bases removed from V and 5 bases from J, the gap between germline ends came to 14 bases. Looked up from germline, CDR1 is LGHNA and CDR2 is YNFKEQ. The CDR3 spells CASSPQASLTEAFF. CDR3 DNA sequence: TGTGCCAGCAGCCCCCAGGCCTCACTGACTGAAGCTTTCTTT.

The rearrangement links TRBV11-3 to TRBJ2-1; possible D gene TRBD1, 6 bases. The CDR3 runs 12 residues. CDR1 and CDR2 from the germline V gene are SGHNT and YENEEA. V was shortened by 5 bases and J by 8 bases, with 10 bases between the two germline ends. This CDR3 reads CASSDRSDEQFF. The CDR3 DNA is TGTGCCAGCAGCGACAGGTCCGATGAGCAGTTCTTC.

The CDR3 DNA sequence: TGCGCCAGCAGCCAAGGCCCCGGCTCCTACGAGCAGTACTTC. Translating it yields CASSQGPGSYEQYF. J is TRBJ2-7 and V is TRBV4-3; D is unresolved. Trimming stripped 1 base from V and 0 bases from J, with 7 bases between. The germline CDR1 and CDR2 sequences are LGHNA and YSLEER. The length of the CDR3 is 14 residues.

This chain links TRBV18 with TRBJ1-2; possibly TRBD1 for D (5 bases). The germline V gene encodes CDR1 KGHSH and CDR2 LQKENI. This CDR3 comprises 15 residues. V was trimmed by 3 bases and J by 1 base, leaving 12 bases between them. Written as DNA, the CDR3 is TGTGCCAGCTCACCCAGGGAAACGCTTAACTATGGCTACACCTTC. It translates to CASSPRETLNYGYTF.

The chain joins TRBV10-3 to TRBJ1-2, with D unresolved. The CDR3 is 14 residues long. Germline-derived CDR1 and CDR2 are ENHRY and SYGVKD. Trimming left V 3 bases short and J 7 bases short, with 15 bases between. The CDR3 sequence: CAISDSPLASGYTF. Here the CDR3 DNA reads TGTGCCATCAGTGACTCGCCCCTTGCGAGTGGCTACACCTTC.

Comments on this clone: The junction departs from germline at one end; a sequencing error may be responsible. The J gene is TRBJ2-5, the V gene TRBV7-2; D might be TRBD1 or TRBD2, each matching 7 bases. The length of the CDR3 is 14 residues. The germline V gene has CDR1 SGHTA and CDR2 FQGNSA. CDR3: CASSPGGGKEIQYF. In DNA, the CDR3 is TGTGCCAGCAGCCCAGGGGGGGGGAAAGAGATCCAGTACTTC. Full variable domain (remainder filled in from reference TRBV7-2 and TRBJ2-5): GAGVSQSPSNKVTEKGKDVELRCDPISGHTALYWYRQSLGQGLEFLIYFQGNSAPDKSGLPSDRFSAERTGGSVSTLTIQRTQQEDSAVYLCASSPGGGKEIQYFGPGTRLLVL.

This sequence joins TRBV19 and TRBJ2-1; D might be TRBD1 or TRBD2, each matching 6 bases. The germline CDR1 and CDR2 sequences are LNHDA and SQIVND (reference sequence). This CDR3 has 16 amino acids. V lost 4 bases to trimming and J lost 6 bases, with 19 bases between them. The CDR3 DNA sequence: TGTGCCAGTAGTACTTTGGGGGGCATCGACCCCAATGAGCAGTTCTTC. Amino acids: CASSTLGGIDPNEQFF.

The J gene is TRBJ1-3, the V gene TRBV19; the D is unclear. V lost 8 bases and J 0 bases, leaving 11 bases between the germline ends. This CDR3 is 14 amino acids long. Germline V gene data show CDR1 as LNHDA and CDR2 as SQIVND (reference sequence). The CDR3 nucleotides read TGTGCCAGTTCGACAAAGCTCTCTGGAAACACCATATATTTT. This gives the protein CASSTKLSGNTIYF. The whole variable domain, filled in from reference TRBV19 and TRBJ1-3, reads DGGITQSPKYLFRKEGQNVTLSCEQNLNHDAMYWYRQDPGQGLRLIYYSQIVNDFQKGDIAEGYSVSREKKESFPLTVTSAQKNPTAFYLCASSTKLSGNTIYFGEGSWLTVV.

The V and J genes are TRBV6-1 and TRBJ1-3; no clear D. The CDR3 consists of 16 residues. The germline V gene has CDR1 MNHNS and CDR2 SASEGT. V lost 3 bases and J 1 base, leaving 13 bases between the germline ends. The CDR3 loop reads CASSDSVKQSGNTIYF. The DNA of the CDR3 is TGTGCCAGCAGTGATTCGGTCAAGCAATCTGGAAACACCATATATTTT.

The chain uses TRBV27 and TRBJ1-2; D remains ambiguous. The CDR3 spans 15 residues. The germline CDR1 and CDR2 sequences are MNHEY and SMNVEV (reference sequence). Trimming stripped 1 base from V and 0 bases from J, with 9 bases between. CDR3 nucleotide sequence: TGTGCCAGCAGTTTATTGGGCGGTTCTAACTATGGCTACACCTTC. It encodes CASSLLGGSNYGYTF.

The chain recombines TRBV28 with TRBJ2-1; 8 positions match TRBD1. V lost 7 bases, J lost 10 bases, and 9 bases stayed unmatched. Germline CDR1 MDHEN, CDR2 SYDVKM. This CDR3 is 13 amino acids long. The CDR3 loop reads CASILTGTGEQFF. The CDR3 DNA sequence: TGTGCCAGCATCTTAACCGGGACAGGCGAGCAGTTCTTC. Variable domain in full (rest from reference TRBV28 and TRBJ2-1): DVKVTQSSRYLVKRTGEKVFLECVQDMDHENMFWYRQDPGLGLRLIYFSYDVKMKEKGDIPEGYSVSREKKERFSLILESASTNQTSMYLCASILTGTGEQFFGPGTRLTVL.

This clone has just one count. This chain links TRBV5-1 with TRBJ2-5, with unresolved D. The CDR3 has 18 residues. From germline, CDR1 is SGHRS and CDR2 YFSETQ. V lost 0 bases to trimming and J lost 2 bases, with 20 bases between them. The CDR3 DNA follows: TGCGCCAGCAGCTTGGTAGGTGTAGGAGCCAACTTACAAGAGACCCAGTACTTC. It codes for CASSLVGVGANLQETQYF.

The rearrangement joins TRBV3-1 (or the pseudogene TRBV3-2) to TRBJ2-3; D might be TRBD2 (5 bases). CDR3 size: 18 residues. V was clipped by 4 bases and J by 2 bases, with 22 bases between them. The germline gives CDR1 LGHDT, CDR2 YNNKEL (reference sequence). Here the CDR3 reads CASSPQTGLLPPTDTQYF. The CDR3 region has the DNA TGTGCCAGCAGCCCCCAAACCGGACTCTTACCTCCCACAGATACGCAGTATTTT.

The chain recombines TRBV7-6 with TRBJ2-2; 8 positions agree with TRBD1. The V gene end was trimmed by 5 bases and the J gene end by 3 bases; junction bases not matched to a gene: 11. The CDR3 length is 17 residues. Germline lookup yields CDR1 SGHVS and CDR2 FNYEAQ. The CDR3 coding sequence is TGTGCCAGCAGCCATTACAAGGACAGGGCCTACACCGGGGAGCTGTTTTTT. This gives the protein CASSHYKDRAYTGELFF.

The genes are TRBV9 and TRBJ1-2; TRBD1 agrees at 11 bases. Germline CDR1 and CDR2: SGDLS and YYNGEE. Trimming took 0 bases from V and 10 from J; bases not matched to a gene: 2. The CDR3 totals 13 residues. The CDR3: CASSVVDRGPYTF. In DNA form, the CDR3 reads TGTGCCAGCAGCGTAGTGGACAGGGGGCCCTACACCTTC.

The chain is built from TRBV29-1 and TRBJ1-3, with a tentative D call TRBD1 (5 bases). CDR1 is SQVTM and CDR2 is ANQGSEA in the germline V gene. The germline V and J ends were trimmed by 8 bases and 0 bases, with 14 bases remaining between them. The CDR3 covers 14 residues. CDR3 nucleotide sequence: TGCAGCATCATAGACAGATCCTCTGGAAACACCATATATTTT. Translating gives CSIIDRSSGNTIYF.

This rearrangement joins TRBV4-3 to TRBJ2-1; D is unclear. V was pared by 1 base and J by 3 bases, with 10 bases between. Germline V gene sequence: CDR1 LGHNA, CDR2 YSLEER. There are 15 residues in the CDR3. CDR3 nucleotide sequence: TGCGCCAGCAGCCAAGTCCAGTCCCGCTACAATGAGCAGTTCTTC. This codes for CASSQVQSRYNEQFF.

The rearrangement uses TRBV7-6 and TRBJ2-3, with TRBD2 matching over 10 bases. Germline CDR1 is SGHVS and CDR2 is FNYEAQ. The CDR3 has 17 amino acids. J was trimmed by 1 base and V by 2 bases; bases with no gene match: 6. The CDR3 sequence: CASSLLAGAPGTDTQYF. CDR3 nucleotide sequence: TGTGCCAGCAGCTTACTAGCGGGAGCCCCTGGCACAGATACGCAGTATTTT. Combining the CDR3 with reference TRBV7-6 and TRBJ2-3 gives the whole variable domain GAGVSQSPRYKVTKRGQDVALRCDPISGHVSLYWYRQALGQGPEFLTYFNYEAQQDKSGLPNDRFSAERPEGSISTLTIQRTEQRDSAMYRCASSLLAGAPGTDTQYFGPGTRLTVL.

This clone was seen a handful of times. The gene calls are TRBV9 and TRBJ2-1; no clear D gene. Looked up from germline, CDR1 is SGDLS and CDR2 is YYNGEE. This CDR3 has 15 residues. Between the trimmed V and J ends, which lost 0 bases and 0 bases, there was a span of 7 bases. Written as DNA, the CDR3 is TGTGCCAGCAGCGTAGGACCGAGCTCCTACAATGAGCAGTTCTTC. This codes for CASSVGPSSYNEQFF.

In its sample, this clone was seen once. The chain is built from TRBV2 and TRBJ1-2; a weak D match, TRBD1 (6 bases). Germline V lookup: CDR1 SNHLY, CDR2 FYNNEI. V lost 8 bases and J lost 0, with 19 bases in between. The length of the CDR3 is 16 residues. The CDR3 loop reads CASVFGQRSSNYGYTF. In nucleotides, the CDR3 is TGTGCCAGCGTATTTGGACAGCGAAGTTCTAACTATGGCTACACCTTC.

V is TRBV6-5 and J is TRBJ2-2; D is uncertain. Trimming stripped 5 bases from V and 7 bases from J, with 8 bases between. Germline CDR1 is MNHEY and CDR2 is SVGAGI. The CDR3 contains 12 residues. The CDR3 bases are TGTGCCAGCAGTAGACCGGGCGGGGAGCTGTTTTTT. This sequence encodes CASSRPGGELFF.

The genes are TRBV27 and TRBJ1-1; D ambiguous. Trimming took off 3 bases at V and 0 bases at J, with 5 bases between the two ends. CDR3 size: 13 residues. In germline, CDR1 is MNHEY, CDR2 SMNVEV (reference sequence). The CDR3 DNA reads TGTGCCAGCAGTTTTCAAGTGAACACTGAAGCTTTCTTT. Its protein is CASSFQVNTEAFF.

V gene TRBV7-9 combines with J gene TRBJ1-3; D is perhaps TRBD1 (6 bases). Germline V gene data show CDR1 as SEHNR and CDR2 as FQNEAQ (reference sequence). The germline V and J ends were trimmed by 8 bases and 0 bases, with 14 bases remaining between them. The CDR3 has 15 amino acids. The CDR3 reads CASGKQGISGNTIYF. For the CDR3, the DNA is TGTGCCAGCGGAAAACAGGGAATCTCTGGAAACACCATATATTTT.

The CDR3 region is CASSWDREQFF. DNA of the CDR3: TGTGCCAGCAGTTGGGACAGGGAGCAGTTCTTC. The chain has TRBV28 and TRBJ2-1, with 8 bases matching TRBD1. V was clipped by 4 bases and J by 10 bases; unmatched bases: 0. This CDR3 is 11 amino acids long. The germline V gene encodes CDR1 MDHEN and CDR2 SYDVKM.

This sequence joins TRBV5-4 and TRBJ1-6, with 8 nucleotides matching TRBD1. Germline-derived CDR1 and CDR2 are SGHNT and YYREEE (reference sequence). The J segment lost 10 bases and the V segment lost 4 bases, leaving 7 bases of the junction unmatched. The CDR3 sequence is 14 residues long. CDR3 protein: CASSIDRGGSPLHF. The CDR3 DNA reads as TGTGCCAGCAGCATTGACAGGGGCGGGTCACCCCTCCACTTT. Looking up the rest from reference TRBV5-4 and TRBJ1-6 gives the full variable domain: ETGVTQSPTHLIKTRGQQVTLRCSSQSGHNTVSWYQQALGQGPQFIFQYYREEENGRGNFPPRFSGLQFPNYSSELNVNALELDDSALYLCASSIDRGGSPLHFGNGTRLTVT.

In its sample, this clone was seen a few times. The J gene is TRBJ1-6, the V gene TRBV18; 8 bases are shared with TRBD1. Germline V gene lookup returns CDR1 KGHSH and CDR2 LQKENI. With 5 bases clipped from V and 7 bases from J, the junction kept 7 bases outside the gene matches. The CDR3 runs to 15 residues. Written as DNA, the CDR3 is TGTGCCAGCTCATCATACGGACAGGGAAATTCACCCCTCCACTTT. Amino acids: CASSSYGQGNSPLHF.

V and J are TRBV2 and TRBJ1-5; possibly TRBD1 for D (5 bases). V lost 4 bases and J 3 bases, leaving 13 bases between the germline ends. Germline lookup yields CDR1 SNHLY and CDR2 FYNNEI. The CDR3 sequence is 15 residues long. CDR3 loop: CASSGVSGPNQPQHF. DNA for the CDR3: TGTGCCAGCAGTGGTGTATCGGGACCCAATCAGCCCCAGCATTTT. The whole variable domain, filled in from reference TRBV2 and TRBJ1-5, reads EPEVTQTPSHQVTQMGQEVILRCVPISNHLYFYWYRQILGQKVEFLVSFYNNEISEKSEIFDDQFSVERPDGSNFTLKIRSTKLEDSAMYFCASSGVSGPNQPQHFGDGTRLSIL.

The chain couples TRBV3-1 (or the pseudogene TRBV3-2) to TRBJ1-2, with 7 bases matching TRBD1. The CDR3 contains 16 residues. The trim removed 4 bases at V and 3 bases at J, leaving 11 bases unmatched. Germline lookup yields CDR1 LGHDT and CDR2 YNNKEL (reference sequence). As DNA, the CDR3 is TGTGCCAGCAGCCCCGATTTGGCCCAGGGGGACTATGGCTACACCTTC. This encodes CASSPDLAQGDYGYTF.